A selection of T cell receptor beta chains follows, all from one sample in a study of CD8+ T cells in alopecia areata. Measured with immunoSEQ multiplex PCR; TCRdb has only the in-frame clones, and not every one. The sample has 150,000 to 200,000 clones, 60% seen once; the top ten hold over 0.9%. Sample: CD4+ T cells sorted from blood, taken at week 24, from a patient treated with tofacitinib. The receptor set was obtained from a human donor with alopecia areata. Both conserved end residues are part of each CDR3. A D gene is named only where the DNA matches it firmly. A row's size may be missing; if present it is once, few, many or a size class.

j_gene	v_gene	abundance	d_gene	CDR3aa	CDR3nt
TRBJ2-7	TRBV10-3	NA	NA	CAISRDNGREQYF	TGTGCCATCAGCCGGGACAATGGGAGGGAGCAGTACTTC
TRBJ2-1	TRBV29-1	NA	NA	CSVTGYNEQFF	TGCAGCGTGACAGGTTACAATGAGCAGTTCTTC
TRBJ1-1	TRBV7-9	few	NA	CASSLDSGTEAFF	TGTGCCAGCAGCCTAGACAGTGGCACTGAAGCTTTCTTT
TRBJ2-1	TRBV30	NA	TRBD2	CARQGLVGEQFF	TGTGCCCGCCAGGGACTAGTAGGTGAGCAGTTCTTC
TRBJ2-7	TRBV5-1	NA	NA	CASSADNLNSYEQYF	TGCGCCAGCAGTGCGGACAACCTAAATTCCTACGAGCAGTACTTC
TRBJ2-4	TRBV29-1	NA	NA	CSVELGEGAKNIQYF	TGCAGCGTTGAGTTGGGGGAAGGTGCCAAAAACATTCAGTACTTC
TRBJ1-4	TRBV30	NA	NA	CAWSRVNNEKLFF	TGTGCCTGGAGCCGGGTGAATAATGAAAAACTGTTTTTT
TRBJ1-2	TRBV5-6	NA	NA	CASSLNQQGLVYGYTF	TGTGCCAGCAGCTTGAATCAACAGGGATTGGTCTATGGCTACACCTTC
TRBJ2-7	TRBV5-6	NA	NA	CASSLTRPYEQYF	TGTGCCAGCAGCTTGACGAGACCTTACGAGCAGTACTTC
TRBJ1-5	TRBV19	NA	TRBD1	CASSRGPGQGYQPQHF	TGTGCCAGTAGCCGGGGCCCGGGACAGGGATATCAGCCCCAGCATTTT
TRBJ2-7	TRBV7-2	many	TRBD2	CASSSGGGPYEQYF	TGTGCCAGCAGCTCAGGCGGGGGGCCCTACGAGCAGTACTTC
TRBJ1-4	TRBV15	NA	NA	CATSRDLGGEKLFF	TGTGCCACCAGCAGAGATCTTGGTGGTGAAAAACTGTTTTTT
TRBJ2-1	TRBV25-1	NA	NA	CASSEKPRDEQFF	TGTGCCAGCAGTGAAAAACCTAGGGATGAGCAGTTCTTC
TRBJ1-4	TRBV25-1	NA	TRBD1	CASSEHRGGNEKLFF	TGTGCCAGCAGTGAACACAGGGGAGGTAATGAAAAACTGTTTTTT
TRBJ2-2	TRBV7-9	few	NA	CASSHAPLVELFF	TGTGCCAGCAGCCATGCCCCGTTGGTCGAGCTGTTTTTT
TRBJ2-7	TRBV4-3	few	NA	CASSPREGPYEQYF	TGCGCCAGCTCCCCCCGTGAAGGACCCTACGAGCAGTACTTC
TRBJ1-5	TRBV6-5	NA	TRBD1	CASSPGQERNQPQHF	TGTGCCAGCAGTCCGGGACAGGAACGCAATCAGCCCCAGCATTTT
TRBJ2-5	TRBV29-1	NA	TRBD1	CSADREETQYF	TGCAGCGCTGACAGGGAAGAGACCCAGTACTTC